Listed below are T cell receptor beta chains from one sample, sequenced in a study of identical twins. TCRdb re-analysed the 5' RACE reads in MiXCR, keeping a single row per CDR3 protein. The sample carries fewer than 550,000 distinct CDR3 sequences, over 11% recorded once. This sample was also put to use in a study of yellow fever vaccine responses in identical twins.

Sequencing used CD4+ T cells sorted from blood. These receptors were collected from a woman between 18 and 30 years old in good health. The CDR3 runs from the conserved cysteine through the conserved F or W. Fields, in order: V gene, D gene, clone size, J gene, CDR3 protein, CDR3 DNA. A D gene is named only where the DNA matches it firmly. Clone size appears in some rows only: once, few, many, or a class for an expanded clone.

v_call: TRBV15
d_call: TRBD1
clone_size: -
j_call: TRBJ1-1
cdr3_aa: CATSREGTGRAFF
cdr3_nt: TGTGCCACCAGCAGAGAGGGGACAGGGCGGGCTTTCTTT

v_call: TRBV30
d_call: -
clone_size: few
j_call: TRBJ1-2
cdr3_aa: CAWTPGHLTGSGYGYTF
cdr3_nt: TGTGCCTGGACCCCCGGGCATCTCACGGGTAGTGGCTATGGCTACACCTTC

v_call: TRBV28
d_call: -
clone_size: -
j_call: TRBJ2-1
cdr3_aa: CASSLLSGRGGYNEQFF
cdr3_nt: TGTGCCAGCAGTTTATTATCGGGCAGGGGGGGCTACAATGAGCAGTTCTTC

v_call: TRBV20-1
d_call: -
clone_size: -
j_call: TRBJ2-7
cdr3_aa: CSAHPPGSLYEQYF
cdr3_nt: TGCAGTGCTCACCCCCCGGGATCCCTCTACGAGCAGTACTTC

v_call: TRBV20-1
d_call: -
clone_size: -
j_call: TRBJ1-6
cdr3_aa: CSARAGTNNSPLHF
cdr3_nt: TGCAGTGCTAGAGCTGGGACGAATAATTCACCCCTCCACTTT

v_call: TRBV5-1
d_call: -
clone_size: -
j_call: TRBJ1-1
cdr3_aa: CASTFRQGANTEAFF
cdr3_nt: TGCGCCAGCACCTTCCGGCAAGGAGCGAACACTGAAGCTTTCTTT

v_call: TRBV6-1
d_call: -
clone_size: few
j_call: TRBJ1-5
cdr3_aa: CASSEAFLEGGNQPQHF
cdr3_nt: TGTGCCAGCAGTGAAGCGTTTCTGGAAGGGGGCAATCAGCCCCAGCATTTT

v_call: TRBV6-1
d_call: -
clone_size: few
j_call: TRBJ2-6
cdr3_aa: CASQTGETGANVLTF
cdr3_nt: TGTGCCAGTCAGACGGGGGAAACAGGGGCCAACGTCCTGACTTTC

v_call: TRBV6-5
d_call: TRBD2
clone_size: -
j_call: TRBJ2-1
cdr3_aa: CATTSSGSSYNEQFF
cdr3_nt: TGTGCCACCACTTCTAGCGGGAGCTCCTACAATGAGCAGTTCTTC

v_call: TRBV19
d_call: TRBD1
clone_size: few
j_call: TRBJ1-5
cdr3_aa: CASRSPGTGANQPQHF
cdr3_nt: TGTGCCAGTAGGTCCCCAGGGACAGGGGCTAATCAGCCCCAGCATTTT

v_call: TRBV4-1
d_call: -
clone_size: few
j_call: TRBJ1-3
cdr3_aa: CASSQGTVSGNTIYF
cdr3_nt: TGCGCCAGCAGCCAAGGGACAGTCTCTGGAAACACCATATATTTT

v_call: TRBV7-2
d_call: -
clone_size: few
j_call: TRBJ2-4
cdr3_aa: CASSVIGGKLAKNIQYF
cdr3_nt: TGTGCCAGCAGTGTTATCGGCGGCAAGCTAGCCAAAAACATTCAGTACTTC